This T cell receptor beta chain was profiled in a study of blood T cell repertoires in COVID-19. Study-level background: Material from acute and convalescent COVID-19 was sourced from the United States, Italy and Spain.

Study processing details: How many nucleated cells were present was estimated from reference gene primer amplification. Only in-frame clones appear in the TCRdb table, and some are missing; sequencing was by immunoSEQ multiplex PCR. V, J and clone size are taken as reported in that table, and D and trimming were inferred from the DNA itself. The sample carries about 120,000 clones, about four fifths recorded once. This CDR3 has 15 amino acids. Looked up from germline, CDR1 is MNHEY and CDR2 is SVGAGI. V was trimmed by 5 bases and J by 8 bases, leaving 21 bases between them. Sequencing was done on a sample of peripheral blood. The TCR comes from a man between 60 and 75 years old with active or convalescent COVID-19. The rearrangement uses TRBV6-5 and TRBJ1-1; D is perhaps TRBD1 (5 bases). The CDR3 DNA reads TGTGCCAGCAGTCTCGCCGAGACAGCGGGCCGGGAAGCTTTCTTT. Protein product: CASSLAETAGREAFF.